One and the same sample provided the 13 T cell receptor beta chains below, sequenced in a study of monozygotic twins with inflammatory bowel disease. TCRdb processed the 5' RACE reads again and assigns one entry to each CDR3 protein, with no DNA. This sample contains 300,000 to 400,000 distinct CDR3 sequences. The sample was blood. Source of these receptors: a human donor with ulcerative colitis or Crohn's disease, or a healthy co-twin of an affected twin (not recorded which).

The J gene is TRBJ1-5, the V gene TRBV12-3 or TRBV12-4; TCRdb's D call, TRBD1, is unchecked because there is no DNA. The CDR3 extends over 13 amino acids. CDR3 residues: CASSLTPHQPQHF.

This chain uses TRBV20-1 with TRBJ2-7; there is no DNA to check the TCRdb D call of TRBD1. The CDR3 totals 15 residues. Per the germline V gene, CDR1 is DFQATT and CDR2 is SNEGSKA (reference sequence). CDR3 sequence reads: CSARVAGVDFYEQYF.

The CDR3 loop is CASSQPPQGVVSETQYF. J is TRBJ2-5 and V is TRBV3-1; as DNA is missing, the TRBD1 call by TCRdb cannot be tested. The CDR3 totals 17 residues. Per the germline V gene, CDR1 is LGHDT and CDR2 is YNNKEL (reference sequence).

V gene TRBV12-3 or TRBV12-4 combines with J gene TRBJ1-4. This CDR3 is built from 14 residues. CDR3 loop: CASSLGNGNEKLFF.

The chain employs TRBV5-6 and TRBJ1-2; the TCRdb D gene call, TRBD1, has no DNA to confirm it. Germline V gene sequence: CDR1 SGHDT, CDR2 YYEEEE. The CDR3 extends over 15 amino acids. The CDR3 protein is CASSLRVRGDYGYTF.

CDR3 residues: CASSRDRDGNQPQHF. The chain joins TRBV3-1 to TRBJ1-5; the D gene TCRdb calls, TRBD1, cannot be checked with no DNA. This CDR3 has 15 residues. Germline V lookup: CDR1 LGHDT, CDR2 YNNKEL (reference sequence).

This chain uses TRBV21-1 with TRBJ2-1; the TRBD1 assignment by TCRdb is unverifiable without DNA. TRBV21-1 is described as a pseudogene. This CDR3 region has 17 residues. The chain's CDR3 is CASSVLRDSWPYNEQFF.

The chain carries TRBV20-1 and TRBJ2-7; TCRdb names TRBD1, which stays unverified in the absence of DNA. CDR1 and CDR2 (germline): DFQATT, SNEGSKA (reference sequence). The CDR3 sequence is 15 residues long. The CDR3 region is CSARRSMTGTHEQYF.

The V call is TRBV5-5, the J call TRBJ2-1; TCRdb outputs TRBD2, but without DNA this stays unchecked. This CDR3 spans 17 amino acids. Germline CDR1 reads SGHKS; CDR2 reads YYEKEE (reference sequence). CDR3 sequence reads: CASSWGGTSGRVSEQFF.

The rearrangement links TRBV3-1 to TRBJ2-1; TCRdb lists TRBD1, though no DNA is available to test this call. Germline V CDR1 and CDR2: LGHDT, YNNKEL (reference sequence). The CDR3 is made up of 15 amino acids. The CDR3 protein is CASSHLDRGYNEQFF.

This chain's CDR3 is CSAEHSGAGNEQFF. This chain uses TRBV20-1 with TRBJ2-1; TCRdb's D call, TRBD2, is unchecked because there is no DNA. The CDR3 covers 14 residues. From germline, CDR1 is DFQATT and CDR2 SNEGSKA (reference sequence).

The CDR3 region is CASSDGQTPFRPQHF. The gene calls are TRBV28 and TRBJ1-5; the D gene TCRdb calls, TRBD1, cannot be checked with no DNA. Germline assignment: CDR1 MDHEN and CDR2 SYDVKM. The CDR3 is made up of 15 amino acids. The full variable domain, with the rest looked up from reference TRBV28 and TRBJ1-5, is DVKVTQSSRYLVKRTGEKVFLECVQDMDHENMFWYRQDPGLGLRLIYFSYDVKMKEKGDIPEGYSVSREKKERFSLILESASTNQTSMYLCASSDGQTPFRPQHFGDGTRLSIL.

The chain couples TRBV20-1 to TRBJ2-3; the D gene TCRdb calls, TRBD2, cannot be checked with no DNA. The germline V gene encodes CDR1 DFQATT and CDR2 SNEGSKA (reference sequence). The CDR3 has 15 residues. CDR3 sequence: CSAGPTRYGTDTQYF.